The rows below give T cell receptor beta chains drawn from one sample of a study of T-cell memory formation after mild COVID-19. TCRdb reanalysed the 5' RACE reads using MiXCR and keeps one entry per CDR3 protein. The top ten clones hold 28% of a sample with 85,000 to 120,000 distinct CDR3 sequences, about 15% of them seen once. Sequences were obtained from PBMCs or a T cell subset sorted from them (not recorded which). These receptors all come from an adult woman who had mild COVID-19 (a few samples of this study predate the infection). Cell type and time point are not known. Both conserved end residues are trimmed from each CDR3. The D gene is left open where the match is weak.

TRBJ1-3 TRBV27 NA ASSLSGNSGNTIY
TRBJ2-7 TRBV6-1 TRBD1 ASRTGQGKTYEQY
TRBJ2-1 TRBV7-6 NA ASSSRGDYNEQF
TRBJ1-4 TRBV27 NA ASSYPGNEKLF
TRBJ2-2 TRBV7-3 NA ASSLDTPGTGELF
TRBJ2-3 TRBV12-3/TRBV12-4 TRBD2 ASSSPVSTSGTDTQY
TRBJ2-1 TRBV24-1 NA ATSDYSPYNEQF
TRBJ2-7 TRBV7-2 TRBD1 ASSSSPGQGGYEQY
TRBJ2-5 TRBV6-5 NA ASSPDPVPAETQY
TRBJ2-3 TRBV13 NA ASSPVGDTQY
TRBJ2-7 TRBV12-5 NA ASGKPGGSSYEQY
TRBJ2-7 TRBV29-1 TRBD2 SVEGYLAGGAIYEQY
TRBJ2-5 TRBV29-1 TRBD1 SVSPGTGVETQY
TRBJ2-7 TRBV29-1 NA SVETEYSYEQY
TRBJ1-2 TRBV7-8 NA ASSYSGSYGYT
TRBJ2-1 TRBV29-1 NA SVEETSSYNEQF
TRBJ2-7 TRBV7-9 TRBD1 ASSYPGQVYEQY
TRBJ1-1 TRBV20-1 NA SARWTVRTEAF
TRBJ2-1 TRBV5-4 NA ASSTALHNEQF
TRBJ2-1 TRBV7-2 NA ASSLLEGLLYNEQF
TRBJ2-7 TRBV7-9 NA ASSLNEGHDEQY
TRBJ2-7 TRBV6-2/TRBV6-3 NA ASSYPQFYSYEQY
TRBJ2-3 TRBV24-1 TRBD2 ATSDSGRTSTDTQY
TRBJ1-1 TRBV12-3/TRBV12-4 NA ATRGVTGNTEAF
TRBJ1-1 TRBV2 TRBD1 ASSWGPGQGASGMNTEAF
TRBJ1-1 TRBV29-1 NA SADFARSGTEAF
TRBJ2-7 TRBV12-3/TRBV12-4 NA ASSLAVGADEQY
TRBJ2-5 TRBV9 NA ARATSQETQY
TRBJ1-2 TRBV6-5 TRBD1 ASSHAPGQGDGYT
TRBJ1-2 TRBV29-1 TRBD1 SALTGDYGYT
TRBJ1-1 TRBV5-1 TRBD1 ASSSRTGGSTEAF
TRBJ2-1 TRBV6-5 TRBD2 ASSYTTSGIGNEQF
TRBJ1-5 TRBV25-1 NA ASSEDTVSNQPQH
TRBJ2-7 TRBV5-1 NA ASSPESSPYEQY
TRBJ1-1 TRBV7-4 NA ASSPGAGATEAF
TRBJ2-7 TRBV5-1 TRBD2 ASRVTSGNYEQY
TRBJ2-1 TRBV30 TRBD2 AWKGTSGTNNEQF
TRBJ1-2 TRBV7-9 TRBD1 ASSSRDRVFLDYGYT
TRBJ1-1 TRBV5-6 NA ASSPGSRGTEAF
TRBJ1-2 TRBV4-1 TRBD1 ASSNPGQGYYGYT
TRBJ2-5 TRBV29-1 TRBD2 SVGGLAGASETQY
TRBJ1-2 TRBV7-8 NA ASSSRAGYGYT
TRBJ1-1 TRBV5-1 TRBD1 ASSNDRAHGAF
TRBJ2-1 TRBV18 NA ASSPPLGANEQF
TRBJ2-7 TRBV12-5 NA ASGPAGLPAYEQY
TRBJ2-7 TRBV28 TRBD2 ASSPLTSGEQY
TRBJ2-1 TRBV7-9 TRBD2 ASSNRSGRPPYNEQF
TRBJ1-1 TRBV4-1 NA ASSQATGPTEAF
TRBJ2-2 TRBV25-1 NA ASSGRQNTGELF
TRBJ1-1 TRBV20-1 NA SAREDRHEAF
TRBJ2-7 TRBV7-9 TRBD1 ASSSIPGQGDPYEQY
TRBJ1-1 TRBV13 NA ASSPSTAEAF
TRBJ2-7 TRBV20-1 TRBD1 SARGQGYEQY
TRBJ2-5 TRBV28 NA ASSEHSYQETQY